The 9 T cell receptor beta chains given below trace back to one sample, sequenced in a study of early T cells in non-severe SARS-CoV-2 infection. TCRdb re-called the 5' RACE reads with MiXCR, one entry per CDR3 protein. The sample has 50,000 or so distinct CDR3 sequences; less than 15% are singletons. Sequenced material: whole blood. The receptors originated from an adult who was a healthcare worker with PCR-confirmed SARS-CoV-2 infection or an uninfected control (not recorded which).

This clonotype was counted at least ten times. The chain recombines TRBV29-1 with TRBJ1-1; 8 bases line up with TRBD1. This CDR3 comprises 11 residues. CDR1 and CDR2 (germline): SQVTM, ANQGSEA. The junction had 3 bases not matched to a gene; V was cut back by 7 bases and J by 5 bases. This chain's CDR3 is CSAGDRTEAFF. The CDR3 DNA sequence: TGCAGCGCCGGGGACAGGACTGAAGCTTTCTTT.

The sample holds many counts of this clonotype. The chain employs TRBV18 and TRBJ1-1; D is uncertain. This CDR3 region has 13 residues. The germline CDR1 and CDR2 sequences are KGHSH and LQKENI. Deletions cut 5 bases from V and 2 bases from J, with 9 bases between. The CDR3 loop is CASSDQSNTEAFF. In nucleotides, the CDR3 is TGTGCCAGCTCAGATCAGAGTAACACTGAAGCTTTCTTT.

This chain uses TRBV3-1 with TRBJ2-5, with 8 positions matching TRBD2. V dropped 2 bases and J dropped 7; count of bases not matched to a gene: 0. The CDR3 has 12 amino acids. Germline CDR1 LGHDT, CDR2 YNNKEL (reference sequence). CDR3 in amino acids: CASSQLAGTQYF. For the CDR3, the DNA is TGTGCCAGCAGCCAACTAGCGGGGACCCAGTACTTC.

V gene TRBV7-2 combines with J gene TRBJ1-3; 8 bases line up with TRBD1. The CDR3 runs 16 residues. V gave up 5 bases and J gave up 1 base; unmatched junction bases: 7. Per germline, CDR1 SGHTA and CDR2 FQGNSA. The CDR3 loop reads CASSPPDRASGNTIYF. In nucleotides, the CDR3 is TGTGCCAGCAGCCCGCCGGACAGGGCGTCTGGAAACACCATATATTTT.

The chain recombines TRBV5-6 with TRBJ2-6, with D unclear. CDR1 and CDR2 (germline): SGHDT, YYEEEE. The CDR3 covers 12 residues. V was shortened by 4 bases and J by 5 bases, with 4 bases between the two germline ends. The CDR3 is CASSNRANVLTF. DNA of the CDR3: TGTGCCAGCAGCAACCGGGCCAACGTCCTGACTTTC. Complete variable domain (other parts from reference TRBV5-6 and TRBJ2-6): DAGVTQSPTHLIKTRGQQVTLRCSPKSGHDTVSWYQQALGQGPQFIFQYYEEEERQRGNFPDRFSGHQFPNYSSELNVNALLLGDSALYLCASSNRANVLTFGAGSRLTVL.

This clonotype was counted ten times or more. J is TRBJ2-7 and V is TRBV5-6, with 8 bases lining up with TRBD1. The CDR3 runs to 14 residues. Germline V gene data show CDR1 as SGHDT and CDR2 as YYEEEE. The junction had 4 bases not matched to a gene; V was cut back by 2 bases and J by 3 bases. The CDR3 sequence is CASSFIGQGYEQYF. DNA for the CDR3: TGTGCCAGCAGCTTCATCGGACAGGGCTACGAGCAGTACTTC. Combining the CDR3 with reference TRBV5-6 and TRBJ2-7 gives the whole variable domain DAGVTQSPTHLIKTRGQQVTLRCSPKSGHDTVSWYQQALGQGPQFIFQYYEEEERQRGNFPDRFSGHQFPNYSSELNVNALLLGDSALYLCASSFIGQGYEQYFGPGTRLTVT.

The chain has TRBV10-3 and TRBJ1-1; 10 bases align to TRBD1. This CDR3 region has 16 residues. The trim removed 4 bases at V and 6 bases at J, leaving 11 bases unmatched. Germline CDR1 ENHRY, CDR2 SYGVKD. CDR3 loop: CAISGGEGQGTPEAFF. In nucleotides, the CDR3 is TGTGCCATCAGTGGGGGTGAGGGACAGGGGACCCCTGAAGCTTTCTTT.

This clonotype was detected ten times or more. The CDR3: CASSVRGDSNQPQHF. CDR3 nucleotides: TGTGCCAGCAGCGTTCGGGGGGATAGCAATCAGCCCCAGCATTTT. V gene TRBV9 combines with J gene TRBJ1-5; weak D call: TRBD1 (5 bases). The CDR3 covers 15 residues. Germline assignment: CDR1 SGDLS and CDR2 YYNGEE. The ends were cut back, 2 bases at V and 0 bases at J, with 9 bases in the middle.

There are many counts of this clonotype. CDR3 nucleotides: TGTGCCAGCACCACACGGGACAGGGGGCGATACGAGCAGTACTTC. It codes for CASTTRDRGRYEQYF. The chain uses TRBV6-6 and TRBJ2-7; TRBD1 aligns across 12 bases. The CDR3 sequence is 15 residues long. The V gene end was trimmed by 7 bases and the J gene end by 4 bases; junction bases not matched to a gene: 8. Germline CDR1 MNHNY, CDR2 SVGAGI (reference sequence).